This T cell receptor (beta chain) was documented in a study of control samples from healthy donors and cancer patients (dated by TCRdb to the early 2020s). Of note for this clone: This clone's antigen is unknown. No per-base quality is available; no much larger clone lies one base away.

Reading the germline V gene (reference sequence) gives CDR1 DFQATT and CDR2 SNEGSKA. The CDR3 contains 15 residues, cysteine and phenylalanine counted. The read is trimmed to its CDR3 DNA, 45 bases read in frame from base 1. V is clipped by 3 bases and J by 0 bases, and the sequence between their germline boundaries is 12 bases long. Library creation used the immunoSEQ multiplex PCR assay. As stored in TCRdb, this immuneACCESS dataset retains in-frame rearrangements with V and J assigned. A fraction of the clones does not appear; measured against another copy, unresolved V genes explain less than half of the discrepancy, and the remainder lacks a known reason. This sample gives 180,000 or so clones in total; 93% of them show up just once. Clones ranked in the top ten supply 4.1% of the sample.

The sequencing sample was made of blood. The clonotype was recovered from a woman aged 55-70 years in good health. The sequence is built from TRBV20-1 and TRBJ2-1; 6 matching bases give a weak D call of TRBD2. CDR3 sequence: CSASKAGSSYNEQFF. At the DNA level, the sequence is TGCAGTGCTAGTAAGGCGGGAAGCTCCTACAATGAGCAGTTCTTC.